These T cell receptor beta chains were read from a single sample in a study of blood T cell repertoires in COVID-19. Some clones are missing from TCRdb's copy, which holds only in-frame ones; the method was immunoSEQ multiplex PCR. The sample lists approximately 470,000 clones, roughly 90% seen once, with 0.7% in the top ten. Sequenced input: PBMCs or T cells enriched from blood (not recorded which). The receptors stem from a woman between 18 and 29 years old who had recovered from COVID-19. Both conserved end residues are part of each CDR3. Fields, in order: V gene, CDR3 length, J gene, D gene, clone size, CDR3 protein, CDR3 DNA. The D gene is left open where the match is weak. A clone size is listed for some rows: how often the clone was seen (once, few, many), or a class if it is expanded.

TRBV6-5	15	TRBJ1-2	TRBD1	.	CASSSPGQGSFGYTF	TGTGCCAGCAGTTCGCCAGGACAGGGATCTTTCGGCTACACCTTC
TRBV5-1	11	TRBJ2-7	.	.	CASTPGHWMYF	TGCGCCAGCACCCCGGGACATTGGATGTACTTC
TRBV7-8	13	TRBJ1-1	.	.	CASSLLWAAEAFF	TGTGCCAGCAGCTTATTGTGGGCCGCTGAAGCTTTCTTT
TRBV6-1	16	TRBJ1-2	TRBD1	.	CASSVSSRGQRDGYTF	TGTGCCAGCAGTGTTTCAAGTCGGGGACAGAGGGATGGCTACACCTTC
TRBV3-1/TRBV3-2	16	TRBJ2-5	TRBD2	once	CASSRQAGGGQETQYF	TGTGCCAGCAGCCGGCAAGCGGGGGGGGGCCAAGAGACCCAGTACTTC
TRBV30	13	TRBJ1-2	.	once	CAWSLGHFYGYTF	TGTGCCTGGAGTTTGGGACATTTCTATGGCTACACCTTC
TRBV6-4	9	TRBJ2-1	.	.	CASPGEQFF	TGTGCCAGCCCCGGTGAGCAGTTCTTC
TRBV5-1	13	TRBJ1-6	.	.	CASALDGNSPLHF	TGCGCCAGCGCACTCGATGGTAATTCACCCCTCCACTTT
TRBV5-4	14	TRBJ2-3	TRBD2	.	CASSRGGLTDTQYF	TGTGCCAGCAGCCGCGGGGGGCTCACAGATACGCAGTATTTT
TRBV2	15	TRBJ1-2	TRBD1	.	CASSELDRRERGYTF	TGTGCCAGCAGTGAACTGGACAGGAGAGAGCGTGGCTACACCTTC
TRBV27	19	TRBJ2-2	.	.	CASSSSIQGMVMGTGELFF	TGTGCCAGCAGTTCCTCTATCCAGGGGATGGTTATGGGCACCGGGGAGCTGTTTTTT
TRBV25-1	15	TRBJ1-2	TRBD1	.	CASSQGAISNYGYTF	TGTGCCAGCAGCCAGGGGGCGATTAGTAACTATGGCTACACCTTC
TRBV11-3	16	TRBJ2-1	TRBD2	.	CASSLDASGGYNEQFF	TGTGCCAGCAGCTTAGATGCTAGCGGGGGGTACAATGAGCAGTTCTTC
TRBV2	15	TRBJ1-2	TRBD1	.	CASSVDREGQGGYTF	TGTGCCAGCAGTGTGGACAGGGAGGGGCAAGGGGGCTACACCTTC
TRBV28	13	TRBJ1-2	.	.	CASIDRKTYGYTF	TGTGCCAGCATCGACAGGAAAACCTATGGCTACACCTTC
TRBV6-6	15	TRBJ2-5	.	once	CASSSPGGAGETQYF	TGTGCCAGCAGCTCCCCTGGGGGGGCCGGGGAGACCCAGTACTTC
TRBV15	13	TRBJ1-1	.	few	CATSRGGSFEAFF	TGTGCCACCAGCCGCGGAGGGAGCTTTGAAGCTTTCTTT
TRBV7-9	14	TRBJ1-1	TRBD1	.	CASSRGQGTREAFF	TGTGCCAGCAGCCGCGGACAGGGGACCCGGGAAGCTTTCTTT
TRBV19	13	TRBJ1-1	.	few	CASNYPGDTEAFF	TGTGCCAGTAACTATCCCGGGGACACTGAAGCTTTCTTT
TRBV18	15	TRBJ1-6	.	.	CASSPPGILSSPLHF	TGTGCCAGCTCACCTCCGGGGATCCTTTCGTCACCCCTCCACTTT
TRBV2	11	TRBJ1-1	.	.	CATARRAEAFF	TGTGCCACCGCGCGGAGGGCTGAAGCTTTCTTT
TRBV23-1	14	TRBJ2-1	.	.	CASSLGGTRNEQFF	TGCGCCAGCAGTCTGGGCGGGACCCGCAATGAGCAGTTCTTC
TRBV5-1	16	TRBJ2-5	TRBD1	.	CASSRDSLTARETQYF	TGCGCCAGCAGCCGGGACAGTCTAACCGCAAGGGAGACCCAGTACTTC
TRBV13	15	TRBJ1-4	TRBD1	few	CASSLSDREGQKLFF	TGTGCCAGCAGCCTTTCGGACAGGGAGGGTCAAAAACTGTTTTTT
TRBV28	15	TRBJ1-5	.	.	CASSQPPPDSQPQHF	TGTGCCAGCAGTCAACCCCCCCCCGATAGCCAGCCCCAGCATTTT
TRBV5-1	15	TRBJ1-3	TRBD1	.	CASSWGQVSGNTIYF	TGCGCCAGCAGCTGGGGACAGGTCTCGGGTAACACCATATATTTT
TRBV6-5	15	TRBJ2-1	.	few	CASRLDGSGYNEQFF	TGTGCCAGCAGACTTGACGGCTCGGGGTACAATGAGCAGTTCTTC
TRBV27	16	TRBJ2-3	TRBD2	.	CASRGLAGGPGDTQYF	TGTGCCAGCAGAGGACTAGCGGGGGGGCCAGGAGATACGCAGTATTTT
TRBV15	15	TRBJ1-1	.	.	CATRGGGEARPEAFF	TGTGCCACCAGGGGAGGAGGGGAGGCGAGACCTGAAGCTTTCTTT
TRBV3-1/TRBV3-2	13	TRBJ2-5	TRBD1	once	CASFDRGRETQYF	TGTGCCAGCTTTGACAGGGGGCGAGAGACCCAGTACTTC
TRBV28	12	TRBJ1-2	.	.	CASSQGLYGYTF	TGTGCCAGCAGTCAGGGCCTCTATGGCTACACCTTC
TRBV7-2	13	TRBJ1-1	.	.	CASSLGEETEAFF	TGTGCCAGCAGCTTAGGGGAGGAAACTGAAGCTTTCTTT
TRBV6-6	16	TRBJ1-1	TRBD1	once	CASSYGDRVMNTEAFF	TGTGCCAGCAGTTACGGGGACAGGGTTATGAACACTGAAGCTTTCTTT
TRBV2	14	TRBJ2-2	.	.	CASSEGRNTGELFF	TGTGCCAGCAGTGAGGGCAGAAACACCGGGGAGCTGTTTTTT
TRBV5-6	17	TRBJ2-5	TRBD1	.	CASSLGAGGVLGETQYF	TGTGCCAGCAGCTTGGGGGCAGGGGGCGTATTAGGAGAGACCCAGTACTTC
TRBV2	16	TRBJ1-1	.	.	CASSEWSGLLNTEAFF	TGTGCCAGCAGTGAATGGTCGGGACTCCTGAACACTGAAGCTTTCTTT
TRBV10-3	12	TRBJ2-5	.	.	CASRGVQETQYF	TGTGCCTCTAGGGGCGTCCAAGAGACCCAGTACTTC
TRBV9	13	TRBJ2-3	.	.	CASNKLASDTQYF	TGTGCCAGCAATAAACTAGCATCAGATACGCAGTATTTT
TRBV5-1	15	TRBJ1-5	.	.	CASSPRTGGDQPQHF	TGCGCCAGCAGTCCCCGAACGGGGGGCGATCAGCCCCAGCATTTT
TRBV18	16	TRBJ1-2	.	.	CASSPVRGNLNYGYTF	TGTGCCAGCTCACCAGTCCGAGGGAACCTTAACTATGGCTACACCTTC
TRBV30	17	TRBJ1-1	.	.	CAWSVSWGHKGNTEAFF	TGTGCCTGGAGTGTATCATGGGGGCATAAGGGGAACACTGAAGCTTTCTTT
TRBV11-2	16	TRBJ2-7	TRBD2	.	CASSSQGLAGYNEQYF	TGTGCCAGCAGCTCCCAGGGACTAGCGGGTTATAACGAGCAGTACTTC
TRBV5-8	12	TRBJ2-7	.	.	CASSLEGRGRYF	TGTGCCAGCAGCTTGGAGGGAAGGGGTCGGTACTTC
TRBV18	15	TRBJ1-2	TRBD1	.	CASSPWDRASYGYTF	TGTGCCAGCTCACCATGGGACAGGGCATCCTATGGCTACACCTTC
TRBV30	15	TRBJ1-4	TRBD1	.	CAWSNLTGQGEKLFF	TGTGCCTGGAGTAACCTTACAGGACAGGGAGAAAAACTGTTTTTT
TRBV7-2	14	TRBJ2-2	.	.	CASSFQVLVGELFF	TGTGCCAGCAGCTTCCAGGTTCTGGTGGGGGAGCTGTTTTTT
TRBV6-5	13	TRBJ2-5	.	.	CASSSAGVETQYF	TGTGCCAGCAGTTCAGCAGGGGTAGAGACCCAGTACTTC
TRBV2	17	TRBJ1-1	.	.	CASSPMQDTTMNTEAFF	TGTGCCAGCAGCCCCATGCAGGACACTACAATGAACACTGAAGCTTTCTTT
TRBV12-3/TRBV12-4	13	TRBJ2-7	TRBD1	.	CASTPGQGGEQYF	TGTGCCAGCACCCCGGGACAGGGCGGCGAGCAGTACTTC
TRBV4-1	17	TRBJ1-6	TRBD1	few	CASSRDSVSSYNSPLHF	TGCGCCAGCAGCCGGGACAGTGTTAGCTCCTATAATTCACCCCTCCACTTT
TRBV28	18	TRBJ1-2	TRBD1	.	CASSHSPGQGAFYYGYTF	TGTGCCAGCAGTCACTCTCCGGGCCAGGGGGCTTTCTACTATGGCTACACCTTC
TRBV7-2	14	TRBJ1-6	.	.	CASSLQGSNSPLHF	TGTGCCAGCAGCTTACAGGGGTCCAATTCACCCCTCCACTTT
TRBV2	14	TRBJ1-2	.	few	CASRETDTYYGYTF	TGTGCCAGCAGAGAGACGGACACCTACTATGGCTACACCTTC
TRBV9	15	TRBJ1-1	.	.	CASSVGQTLSAEAFF	TGTGCCAGCAGCGTAGGGCAGACACTTAGCGCTGAAGCTTTCTTT
TRBV29-1	14	TRBJ1-1	.	.	CSAEGAEKNTEAFF	TGCAGCGCCGAGGGCGCGGAAAAGAACACTGAAGCTTTCTTT